This paragraph covers one T cell receptor (beta chain) sequence. The sample belongs to a study of blood T cell repertoires in COVID-19. Turning to the study itself: Specimens from acute and convalescent COVID-19 originated in the United States, Italy and Spain. Nucleic acid was either cDNA or gDNA, and it came from T cells, B-cell-depleted T cells, or PBMCs.

In germline, CDR1 is MNHEY, CDR2 SVGEGT. The V end was cut by 5 bases, the J end by 0 bases, with 14 bases between. The length of the CDR3 is 16 residues. Original handling: From reference gene primer amplification, estimates of nucleated cell counts were derived. Data came from immunoSEQ multiplex PCR; TCRdb stores just in-frame clones and leaves some out. V and J calls and clone size are given by that table; D and trimming were obtained from the DNA. The data hold fewer than 150,000 clones, with 84% observed a single time. This clonotype originated in a human donor in a cohort sampled during active COVID-19. Sequencing used peripheral blood. The chain couples TRBV6-2 or TRBV6-3 to TRBJ1-3; TRBD1 might be the D (6 bases). The CDR3 DNA sequence: TGTGCCAGCAGTAGGGGGTCCCGGAACTCTGGAAACACCATATATTTT. Translating gives CASSRGSRNSGNTIYF.